A single sample is the source of the 10 T cell receptor beta chains below, sequenced in a study of post-analysis software for immune sequencing data. Prepared TCR beta cDNA libraries contained unique molecular identifiers. TCRdb reprocessed the PCR reads with MiXCR, giving one entry per CDR3 protein. In the table there are roughly 700,000 distinct CDR3 sequences, about 27% of which are singletons. No cognate antigen is known for these TCRs. Study observations and caveats: Roughly five TRBV segments occurring more often in patients than controls included TRBV5-6, TRBV5-1 and TRBV20-1.

Material for sequencing was blood. The receptors shown here come from a girl between 5 and 17 years old with multiple sclerosis.

The rearrangement links TRBV5-1 to TRBJ2-5; the D gene is possibly TRBD2 (6 bases). Germline V gene data show CDR1 as SGHRS and CDR2 as YFSETQ. V lost 6 bases, J lost 1 base, and 16 bases lay in between. CDR3 length: 15 residues. CDR3 DNA: TGCGCCAGCACAGCTTTGGCGGGACCCCAAGAGACCCAGTACTTC. It encodes CASTALAGPQETQYF.

In its sample, this clonotype was seen a few times. The chain has TRBV20-1 and TRBJ2-1, with D unresolved. Trimming removed 3 bases from V and 6 bases from J, with 18 bases in between. The CDR3 extends over 15 amino acids. CDR1 and CDR2 (germline): DFQATT, SNEGSKA (reference sequence). As DNA, the CDR3 is TGCAGTGCTAGTTCGTGGGGTGCCCGGATCAATGAGCAGTTCTTC. It codes for CSASSWGARINEQFF.

This clonotype was seen a handful of times. This chain connects TRBV7-2 to TRBJ1-5; D gene unclear. CDR3 length: 13 residues. V was shortened by 0 bases and J by 6 bases, with 6 bases between the two germline ends. Germline V gene data show CDR1 as SGHTA and CDR2 as FQGNSA. The CDR3 loop is CASSLAVTQPQHF. The CDR3 region has the DNA TGTGCCAGCAGCTTAGCGGTGACTCAGCCCCAGCATTTT.

This clonotype was observed a few times. The rearrangement joins TRBV20-1 to TRBJ1-2, with 7 bases fitting TRBD1. The CDR3 is 14 amino acids. Germline CDR1 and CDR2: DFQATT and SNEGSKA (reference sequence). J gave up 7 bases and V 2 bases, and 10 bases lay outside the gene matches. The CDR3 reads CSARFRGQVAGYTF. CDR3 bases: TGCAGTGCTAGATTTAGAGGACAGGTAGCTGGCTACACCTTC.

This clonotype was counted only a few times. This rearrangement joins TRBV5-5 to TRBJ2-2; 9 bases fit TRBD1. The CDR3 extends over 14 amino acids. V lost 3 bases, J lost 9 bases, and 6 bases stayed unmatched. Germline lookup yields CDR1 SGHKS and CDR2 YYEKEE (reference sequence). CDR3 amino acids: CASSSYRGRRELFF. Here the CDR3 DNA reads TGTGCCAGCAGCTCTTACAGGGGGCGACGGGAGCTGTTTTTT.

This chain links TRBV20-1 with TRBJ2-7, with D uncertain. This CDR3 has 13 residues. Trimming shortened V by 7 bases and J by 2 bases, and 15 bases separated the two germline ends. The germline CDR1 and CDR2 sequences are DFQATT and SNEGSKA (reference sequence). CDR3 DNA sequence: TGCAGTGTGCAGGCGACAAGAGCCTACGAGCAGTACTTC. Its protein is CSVQATRAYEQYF.

This clonotype was detected a few times. The V gene is TRBV16, the J gene TRBJ1-2; D remains unclear. Germline CDR1 and CDR2: KGHSY and FQNENV. There are 12 residues in the CDR3. The ends were cut back, 0 bases at V and 7 bases at J, with 6 bases in the middle. The DNA of the CDR3 is TGTGCCAGCAGCCAATCGCGGGTTGGCTACACCTTC. Amino acids: CASSQSRVGYTF.

This clonotype has just a few counts. The chain combines TRBV7-2 with TRBJ2-3, with 12 bases that match TRBD2. CDR3 length: 20 amino acids. Germline values: CDR1 SGHTA, CDR2 FQGNSA. The V gene end was trimmed by 3 bases and the J gene end by 3 bases; junction bases not matched to a gene: 16. CDR3 amino acids: CASSFLAPLAGGGRTDTQYF. CDR3 DNA sequence: TGTGCCAGCAGCTTCCTTGCACCTCTAGCGGGAGGGGGGCGAACAGATACGCAGTATTTT.

J is TRBJ2-3 and V is TRBV6-5; a weak D match, TRBD2 (5 bases). This CDR3 comprises 15 residues. V lost 5 bases, J lost 2 bases, and 14 bases lay in between. The germline gives CDR1 MNHEY, CDR2 SVGAGI. The CDR3 DNA reads as TGTGCCAGCAGTAGCAACCCGGGATACACAGATACGCAGTATTTT. This sequence encodes CASSSNPGYTDTQYF.

This rearrangement joins TRBV5-1 to TRBJ1-4, with 7 bases matching TRBD1. The CDR3 is 15 amino acids. Germline values: CDR1 SGHRS, CDR2 YFSETQ. J was trimmed by 5 bases and V by 1 base; bases with no gene match: 5. The CDR3 reads CASSLYGTENEKLFF. In DNA form, the CDR3 reads TGCGCCAGCAGCTTGTACGGGACAGAGAATGAAAAACTGTTTTTT.